The 10 T cell receptor beta chains in this list originate from one sample, sequenced in a study of human T cells and chemical hapten exposure. Time point defined: patch test 3, about 24 weeks after DPC sensitization. This sample's treatment: therapeutic diphenylcyclopropenone sensitization with weekly scalp DPC. A single record per CDR3 protein comes from TCRdb applying MiXCR to the RACE reads. The sample carries roughly 200,000 distinct CDR3 sequences, roughly a quarter recorded once. Sequencing used whole blood, obtained in connection with sensitization to the hapten diphenylcyclopropenone (DPC). The source of these receptors is a middle-aged woman with alopecia areata. Some clones in this sample may be carry-over from other donors' samples.

This clonotype was seen a handful of times. The chain combines TRBV24-1 with TRBJ2-1; the match to TRBD2 covers 11 bases. Germline V gene lookup returns CDR1 KGHDR and CDR2 SFDVKD. This CDR3 has 16 amino acids. V lost 4 bases, J lost 6 bases, and 7 bases stayed unmatched. For the CDR3, the DNA is TGTGCCACCAGTGACCTCACTAGCGGGAGTGGCAATGAGCAGTTCTTC. Amino acids: CATSDLTSGSGNEQFF.

The sample holds a few counts of this clonotype. V usage is TRBV5-5 and J usage is TRBJ2-6; no firm D call. This CDR3 comprises 17 residues. Trimming cost V 0 bases and J 0 bases, with 10 bases left between them. Germline V CDR1 and CDR2: SGHKS, YYEKEE (reference sequence). CDR3 loop: CASSLEPVPSGANVLTF. The CDR3 DNA sequence: TGTGCCAGCAGCTTGGAACCAGTCCCCTCTGGGGCCAACGTCCTGACTTTC. Full variable domain (outside the CDR3, taken from reference TRBV5-5 and TRBJ2-6): DAGVTQSPTHLIKTRGQQVTLRCSPISGHKSVSWYQQVLGQGPQFIFQYYEKEERGRGNFPDRFSARQFPNYSSELNVNALLLGDSALYLCASSLEPVPSGANVLTFGAGSRLTVL.

The CDR3 DNA sequence: TGCAGTGGGACTAGCGGGACCACTAGCACAGATACGCAGTATTTT. It specifies CSGTSGTTSTDTQYF. The J gene is TRBJ2-3, the V gene TRBV20-1, with 12 nucleotides matching TRBD2. The CDR3 covers 15 residues. The J segment lost 0 bases and the V segment lost 7 bases, leaving 5 bases of the junction unmatched. Germline V gene data show CDR1 as DFQATT and CDR2 as SNEGSKA (reference sequence).

The CDR3 spells CASSYASGSRYEQYF. The CDR3 nucleotides read TGTGCCAGCAGTTACGCTAGCGGGAGTAGGTACGAGCAGTACTTC. The genes are TRBV6-2 or TRBV6-3 and TRBJ2-7; 10 bases line up with TRBD2. Per germline, CDR1 MNHEY and CDR2 SVGEGT. The J segment lost 4 bases and the V segment lost 2 bases, leaving 5 bases of the junction unmatched. CDR3 length: 15 residues.

This clonotype was seen once. V and J are TRBV7-2 and TRBJ2-3; 8 bases are a match to TRBD2. V was clipped by 0 bases and J by 5 bases; unmatched bases: 4. Per germline, CDR1 SGHTA and CDR2 FQGNSA. The CDR3 runs 15 residues. This CDR3 reads CASSLAILAGDTQYF. CDR3 bases: TGTGCCAGCAGCTTAGCAATTCTAGCGGGAGATACGCAGTATTTT.

Only a few counts were recorded for this clonotype. The chain couples TRBV20-1 to TRBJ2-3; TRBD2 matches 9 bases. The CDR3 length is 16 residues. Germline CDR1 is DFQATT and CDR2 is SNEGSKA (reference sequence). J lost 3 bases, V lost 3 bases, and 10 bases had no gene match. The CDR3, as DNA: TGCAGTGCTAGTTCCCCGTGGAGCGGGAGGACAGATACGCAGTATTTT. Translation: CSASSPWSGRTDTQYF.

The chain combines TRBV6-5 with TRBJ1-5; D unresolved. CDR1 and CDR2 (germline): MNHEY, SVGAGI. Trimming removed 8 bases from V and 7 bases from J, with 15 bases in between. The CDR3 runs 13 residues. CDR3 sequence: CASSSIDGQPQHF. The CDR3 DNA follows: TGTGCCAGCTCCTCAATCGACGGGCAGCCCCAGCATTTT.

The chain combines TRBV5-1 with TRBJ2-1, with D unresolved. The V gene lost 0 bases and the J gene lost 7 bases, with 14 bases spanning the gap. There are 15 residues in the CDR3. Germline CDR1 reads SGHRS; CDR2 reads YFSETQ. The CDR3: CASSLGAGPINEQFF. DNA for the CDR3: TGCGCCAGCAGCTTGGGCGCAGGACCTATTAATGAGCAGTTCTTC.

V and J are TRBV29-1 and TRBJ2-7; 10 bases fit TRBD1. The V and J ends lost 8 bases and 4 bases, in that order; junction bases with no gene match: 8. The CDR3 sequence is 13 residues long. The germline gives CDR1 SQVTM, CDR2 ANQGSEA. CDR3 bases: TGCAGCATCACTCCGGGACAGGGGTACGAGCAGTACTTC. It specifies CSITPGQGYEQYF.

At least ten counts were recorded for this clonotype. This rearrangement joins TRBV5-1 to TRBJ2-3, with D tentatively TRBD1 (7 bases). The CDR3 consists of 18 residues. Trimming took off 0 bases at V and 2 bases at J, with 19 bases between the two ends. CDR1 and CDR2 from the germline V gene are SGHRS and YFSETQ. CDR3 region: CASSLAGSAGQNTDTQYF. The CDR3 DNA reads as TGCGCCAGCAGCTTGGCCGGCTCTGCGGGACAGAACACAGATACGCAGTATTTT.